Listed below are T cell receptor beta chains from one sample, sequenced in a study of blood T cell repertoires in COVID-19. The assay was immunoSEQ multiplex PCR, and TCRdb's table has in-frame clones only and misses some. This table holds 180,000 or so clones, roughly 88% found once. The material sequenced was peripheral blood. These TCRs come from a man aged 55 to 69 with acute or convalescent COVID-19. CDR3s include the opening cysteine and the closing phenylalanine or tryptophan. The D gene is left open where the match is weak. Where a row states a size, it is once, few, many or the class of an expanded clone; other rows omit it.

D gene	V gene	J gene	clone size	CDR3 DNA	CDR3 protein
TRBD1	TRBV4-1	TRBJ1-6	-	TGCGCCAGCAGCTCCGGGACAGGGTCAGGGCTTTCACCCCTCCACTTT	CASSSGTGSGLSPLHF
-	TRBV6-6	TRBJ2-2	-	TGTGCCAGTTCCCTGGGAGGAGACACCGGGGAGCTGTTTTTT	CASSLGGDTGELFF
-	TRBV28	TRBJ2-2	-	TGTGCCACGGAGGGGGCGCGTGGCACCGGGGAGCTGTTTTTT	CATEGARGTGELFF
TRBD2	TRBV3-1/TRBV3-2	TRBJ2-3	-	TGTGCCAGCAGCCCACCCGCCGTTGAGGAGGCGGGAGCAGATACGCAGTATTTT	CASSPPAVEEAGADTQYF
TRBD2	TRBV7-2	TRBJ2-7	-	TGTGCCAGCAGCTTACTAGCGGGAATCTCCGAGCAGTACTTC	CASSLLAGISEQYF
-	TRBV27	TRBJ1-6	-	TGTGCCAGCAGTACCTGGGACTACCTTTTCAATTCACCCCTCCACTTT	CASSTWDYLFNSPLHF
-	TRBV20-1	TRBJ2-1	-	TGCAGTGCAGAAGGGGGCAATGAGCAGTTCTTC	CSAEGGNEQFF
-	TRBV7-9	TRBJ2-6	-	TGTGCCAGCAGCTGGCCCGGGATCTCTGGGGCCAACGTCCTGACTTTC	CASSWPGISGANVLTF
-	TRBV6-5	TRBJ1-6	-	TGTGCCAGCAGCCAGGGGCCTCGGTCACCCCTCCACTTT	CASSQGPRSPLHF
TRBD2	TRBV9	TRBJ2-5	-	TGTGCCAGCAGCCAGGGGGAGGGACTAGCGGGGCTTCAGTACTTC	CASSQGEGLAGLQYF
-	TRBV27	TRBJ1-2	-	TGTGCCAGCAGTTTCACAGCAACTAACTATGGCTACACCTTC	CASSFTATNYGYTF
-	TRBV5-4	TRBJ1-6	-	TGTGCCAGCAGCTTGGATCCAGGGGAAGGTTCACCCCTCCACTTT	CASSLDPGEGSPLHF
TRBD1	TRBV28	TRBJ1-2	-	TGTGCCAGCAGTCGACTAGGACAGGGGGGTGGCTACACCTTC	CASSRLGQGGGYTF
TRBD1	TRBV5-1	TRBJ1-3	-	TGCGCCAGCAGCTCCGGGACAGCAAACACCATATATTTT	CASSSGTANTIYF
-	TRBV19	TRBJ2-3	-	TGTGCCAGTAGGACGGGCGGGACAGATACGCAGTATTTT	CASRTGGTDTQYF
TRBD1	TRBV7-9	TRBJ2-7	few	TGTGCCAGCAGCAATATTCGGGACAGATCCTACGAGCAGTACTTC	CASSNIRDRSYEQYF
TRBD2	TRBV19	TRBJ2-7	-	TGTGCCAGTACCGGGGGGGGGCTGCTGACGGGCGAGCAGTACTTC	CASTGGGLLTGEQYF
-	TRBV6-4	TRBJ2-1	-	TGTGCCAGCAGTGGTGGCCTAGTATGGTTCTTC	CASSGGLVWFF
-	TRBV6-5	TRBJ2-4	-	TGTGCCAGCGAGGCAGGGCAAGCCAAAAACATTCAGTACTTC	CASEAGQAKNIQYF
TRBD2	TRBV5-1	TRBJ2-1	-	TGCGCCAGCAGCCGCGGCGGGACTACCTCCTACAATGAGCAGTTCTTC	CASSRGGTTSYNEQFF
-	TRBV5-6	TRBJ2-2	-	TGTGCCAGCAGCTTGGGTCAGGGTATTGGGGAGCTGTTTTTT	CASSLGQGIGELFF
-	TRBV11-2	TRBJ2-4	-	TGTGCCAGCAGCTTGGAGTACGGAGGAGTAGCCAAAAACATTCAGTACTTC	CASSLEYGGVAKNIQYF
TRBD1	TRBV5-1	TRBJ1-1	-	TGCGCCAGCTCAACAGGGACAGGGGGCGTGGGGAACACTGAAGCTTTCTTT	CASSTGTGGVGNTEAFF
-	TRBV11-1	TRBJ1-1	few	TGTGCCAGCAGCTACGGGGATAAGGGCACTGAAGCTTTCTTT	CASSYGDKGTEAFF
-	TRBV7-2	TRBJ2-3	-	TGTGCCAGCAGCTCTCCGGGACTCAGAAGAACAGATACGCAGTATTTT	CASSSPGLRRTDTQYF
TRBD1	TRBV6-4	TRBJ1-2	-	TGTGCCAGCCATCCGACCGGGACAGGGTCTGGCTACACCTTC	CASHPTGTGSGYTF
TRBD1	TRBV19	TRBJ1-2	-	TGTGCCAGTATTCGGACAGGGGATGCGCGGGGCTACACCTTC	CASIRTGDARGYTF
-	TRBV28	TRBJ2-4	-	TGTGCCAGCAGCGCCCCCGGGACTCCCCCCGCCAAAAACATTCAGTACTTC	CASSAPGTPPAKNIQYF
-	TRBV7-2	TRBJ2-3	-	TGTGCCAGCAGCTCCTGGGGAGCGGGCGCAGATACGCAGTATTTT	CASSSWGAGADTQYF
TRBD2	TRBV5-1	TRBJ2-3	-	TGCGCCAGCAGTCGGGCGGGAGAGGATACGCAGTATTTT	CASSRAGEDTQYF
-	TRBV7-9	TRBJ2-3	-	TGTGCCAGCAGTTCCTATAGCACAGATACGCAGTATTTT	CASSSYSTDTQYF
-	TRBV27	TRBJ1-6	few	TGTGCCAGCAAAAAACACGGGGAGAATTCACCCCTCCACTTT	CASKKHGENSPLHF
TRBD1	TRBV6-2/TRBV6-3	TRBJ1-1	-	TGTGCCAGCAGTTACCCCCGGGACAGGGGGCATACTGAAGCTTTCTTT	CASSYPRDRGHTEAFF
-	TRBV28	TRBJ1-5	-	TGTGCCAGCAGTTCGCCGGGGGTAGTTGGCAATCAGCCCCAGCATTTT	CASSSPGVVGNQPQHF
TRBD1	TRBV2	TRBJ1-6	-	TGTGCCAGCAGCCTGACAGGGGACCGTAATAGTTCACCCCTCCACTTT	CASSLTGDRNSSPLHF
-	TRBV29-1	TRBJ1-1	-	TGCAGCGTTGAAGATCCGGGACGGTGGGGGGCTGAAGCTTTCTTT	CSVEDPGRWGAEAFF
-	TRBV5-1	TRBJ1-6	-	TGCGCCAGCAAAGGGGTAGGGGCTAATTCACCCCTCCACTTT	CASKGVGANSPLHF
-	TRBV19	TRBJ1-5	-	TGTGCCAGTAGTATAGAGCGGGGGTGGTCTCAGCCCCAGCATTTT	CASSIERGWSQPQHF
-	TRBV12-3/TRBV12-4	TRBJ1-2	-	TGTGCCAGCAGCCCCGACAGGAACTATGGCTACACCTTC	CASSPDRNYGYTF
TRBD2	TRBV28	TRBJ2-3	-	TGTGCCAGCAGTTTGGGGCGGGAGAGTACGCAGTATTTT	CASSLGRESTQYF
TRBD2	TRBV20-1	TRBJ2-7	-	TGCAGTGCTAGTGACGGGAGGGCCGCCGAGCAGTACTTC	CSASDGRAAEQYF
-	TRBV28	TRBJ1-1	few	TGTGCCAGCAGTTTATTGGGGCGACTGAACACTGAAGCTTTCTTT	CASSLLGRLNTEAFF
TRBD1	TRBV5-6	TRBJ2-5	-	TGTGCCAGCAGAGTATGGGGGACAGCGACCCAGTACTTC	CASRVWGTATQYF
-	TRBV12-3/TRBV12-4	TRBJ1-1	-	TGTGCCAGCAGTTTAGTAGAGAACACTGAAGCTTTCTTT	CASSLVENTEAFF
-	TRBV4-1	TRBJ2-5	few	TGCGCCAGCAGCCAAGAAGAGGGCCGTCAAGAGACCCAGTACTTC	CASSQEEGRQETQYF
-	TRBV5-1	TRBJ1-6	-	TGCGCCAGCAGCCTGGGACTTGCCTATTCACCCCTCCACTTT	CASSLGLAYSPLHF
TRBD2	TRBV5-1	TRBJ2-1	few	TGCGCCAGCAGCACTAGCGGCAGCTCCTACAATGAGCAGTTCTTC	CASSTSGSSYNEQFF
-	TRBV6-5	TRBJ1-1	-	TGTGCCAGCAGTTTAGGGGGTAGCACTGAAGCTTTCTTT	CASSLGGSTEAFF
-	TRBV12-3/TRBV12-4	TRBJ2-7	-	TGTGCCAGCAGTTATTCGACATCCCAGCAGTACTTC	CASSYSTSQQYF
-	TRBV27	TRBJ2-7	once	TGTGCCAGCAGAGACGATACCAGGGGCGAGCAGTACTTC	CASRDDTRGEQYF
TRBD2	TRBV4-1	TRBJ2-7	-	TGCGCCAGCAGCCAAGCCTTAGGGGCGGGAGATACGGACGAGCAGTACTTC	CASSQALGAGDTDEQYF
TRBD2	TRBV6-1	TRBJ2-1	-	TGTGCCAGCAGTGAAGACATACTAGCGGGAAGGGTCAATGAGCAGTTCTTC	CASSEDILAGRVNEQFF
TRBD1	TRBV9	TRBJ1-2	-	TGTGCCAGCAGCGGAGGGGGACAGTTTTATGGCTACACCTTC	CASSGGGQFYGYTF
-	TRBV9	TRBJ2-7	-	TGTGCCAGCAGCGTAGGACCCACAGAGACCTACGAGCAGTACTTC	CASSVGPTETYEQYF
-	TRBV7-2	TRBJ2-1	-	TGTGCCAGCAGCTTAGTTGGGGAGGAGCAGTTCTTC	CASSLVGEEQFF